This entry lists 30 T cell receptor beta chains sequenced from one sample in a study of blood T cell repertoires in COVID-19. TCRdb's copy holds only in-frame clones and misses some; the assay was immunoSEQ multiplex PCR. This repertoire shows fewer than 250,000 clones, 65% to 85% found once; its top ten account for under 4%. Sequencing was done on a sample of PBMCs or T cells enriched from blood (not recorded which). These receptors were taken from a woman in her thirties who had recovered from COVID-19.

The CDR3 region has the DNA TGCGCCAGCAGCTCCTCTAGCGGGGGCACAGATACGCAGTATTTT. The encoded protein is CASSSSSGGTDTQYF. The chain has TRBV5-1 and TRBJ2-3; the match to TRBD2 covers 9 bases. The J segment lost 1 base and the V segment lost 3 bases, leaving 3 bases of the junction unmatched. The CDR3 length is 15 residues. CDR1 and CDR2 (germline): SGHRS, YFSETQ.

V gene TRBV18 combines with J gene TRBJ1-2; D not certain. This CDR3 comprises 13 residues. V lost 3 bases and J 8 bases, leaving 13 bases between the germline ends. Germline CDR1 reads KGHSH; CDR2 reads LQKENI. The CDR3 here is CASSPALGSGYTF. Here the CDR3 DNA reads TGTGCCAGCTCACCGGCATTAGGTAGCGGCTACACCTTC.

The J gene is TRBJ2-5, the V gene TRBV7-2, with 8 bases lining up with TRBD1. The J segment lost 3 bases and the V segment lost 3 bases, leaving 6 bases of the junction unmatched. The CDR3 covers 15 residues. Germline CDR1 SGHTA, CDR2 FQGNSA. The DNA of the CDR3 is TGTGCCAGCAGCTTCGGACAGGGAGGTGAAGAGACCCAGTACTTC. Amino acids: CASSFGQGGEETQYF.

The rearrangement joins TRBV4-1 to TRBJ2-3, with 7 bases identical to TRBD2. The CDR3 runs to 15 residues. Germline V gives CDR1 MGHRA, CDR2 YSYEKL. V shed 0 bases, J shed 0 bases, and the junction held 0 bases outside the gene matches. CDR3 loop: CASSQERGSTDTQYF. CDR3 DNA: TGCGCCAGCAGCCAAGAGCGGGGGAGCACAGATACGCAGTATTTT.

This clone appeared a single time. V is TRBV15 and J is TRBJ2-4; 8 bases line up with TRBD1. V lost 4 bases to trimming and J lost 1 base; unmatched junction nucleotides: 9. The CDR3 has 17 amino acids. From germline, CDR1 is LNHNV and CDR2 YYDKDF (reference sequence). CDR3 residues: CATSKGQGKGAKNIQYF. The CDR3 bases are TGTGCCACCAGCAAAGGACAGGGAAAGGGGGCCAAAAACATTCAGTACTTC.

The chain uses TRBV5-1 and TRBJ2-6, with a tentative D call TRBD1 (5 bases). Germline V gene sequence: CDR1 SGHRS, CDR2 YFSETQ. CDR3 length: 16 residues. Trimming left V 3 bases short and J 0 bases short, with 10 bases between. In DNA form, the CDR3 reads TGCGCCAGCAGCTCTGTCCAGGGCTCTGGGGCCAACGTCCTGACTTTC. Translating it yields CASSSVQGSGANVLTF.

The chain is built from TRBV2 and TRBJ2-7, with 13 bases identical to TRBD2. Trimming cost V 4 bases and J 6 bases; bases outside gene matches: 9. CDR1 is SNHLY, CDR2 FYNNEI, per germline. CDR3 length: 16 amino acids. The CDR3 nucleotides read TGTGCCAGCAGTGCGGGACTAGCGGGATCCCGAGCCGAGCAGTACTTC. Translated: CASSAGLAGSRAEQYF.

This sequence joins TRBV4-2 and TRBJ1-1, with 7 bases that match TRBD1. After removal of 0 bases from V and 4 bases from J, the junction contained 5 bases not matched to a gene. Germline V lookup: CDR1 LGHNA, CDR2 YNFKEQ. This CDR3 comprises 15 residues. CDR3 sequence (DNA): TGTGCCAGCAGCCAAGATCACAGGGGCGGCACTGAAGCTTTCTTT. Protein product: CASSQDHRGGTEAFF.

The chain couples TRBV5-4 to TRBJ1-2; TRBD1 aligns across 9 bases. The germline V gene has CDR1 SGHNT and CDR2 YYREEE (reference sequence). The CDR3 length is 14 residues. J lost 8 bases, V lost 3 bases, and 8 bases had no gene match. Here the CDR3 reads CASSSSGTGTGYTF. In DNA form, the CDR3 reads TGTGCCAGCAGCTCGTCAGGGACAGGGACCGGCTACACCTTC.

Only a few counts were recorded for this clone. The CDR3 reads CASSQDRWTGGKDSNQPQHF. DNA of the CDR3: TGTGCCAGCAGCCAAGATCGATGGACAGGGGGCAAAGATAGCAATCAGCCCCAGCATTTT. The V gene is TRBV14, the J gene TRBJ1-5; 11 bases are shared with TRBD1. Germline trimming cut 0 bases from V and 0 bases from J; bases unmatched to any gene: 10. The CDR3 is made up of 20 amino acids. Germline-derived CDR1 and CDR2 are SGHDN and FVKESK.

This chain uses TRBV15 with TRBJ2-5; 12 bases are shared with TRBD1. The CDR3 sequence is 17 residues long. CDR1 is LNHNV, CDR2 YYDKDF, per germline (reference sequence). J lost 4 bases, V lost 0 bases, and 6 bases had no gene match. CDR3 region: CATSRDGPGQGAETQYF. The CDR3, as DNA: TGTGCCACCAGCAGAGATGGACCGGGACAGGGGGCAGAGACCCAGTACTTC.

This rearrangement joins TRBV3-1 (or the pseudogene TRBV3-2) to TRBJ2-3; 9 positions match TRBD2. This CDR3 region has 17 residues. Germline V lookup: CDR1 LGHDT, CDR2 YNNKEL (reference sequence). V gave up 0 bases and J gave up 7 bases; unmatched junction bases: 11. CDR3 nucleotides: TGTGCCAGCAGCCAAGATAGTCGGGCTAGCGGGACGTATACGCAGTATTTT. This codes for CASSQDSRASGTYTQYF.

The genes are TRBV9 and TRBJ2-7; D is possibly TRBD1 (5 bases). The CDR3 covers 14 residues. Germline lookup yields CDR1 SGDLS and CDR2 YYNGEE. V gave up 0 bases and J gave up 5 bases, with 12 bases separating them. The CDR3 region is CASSVATQGDEQYF. The CDR3 DNA reads as TGTGCCAGCAGCGTAGCTACCCAAGGGGACGAGCAGTACTTC.

V is TRBV5-1 and J is TRBJ2-5, with a possible D match to TRBD2 (7 bases). CDR1 and CDR2 from the germline V gene are SGHRS and YFSETQ. The CDR3 is 15 amino acids. Trimming shortened V by 2 bases and J by 5 bases, and 16 bases separated the two germline ends. CDR3 loop: CASSLTGGRLETQYF. CDR3 in DNA: TGCGCCAGCAGCTTAACCGGGGGGCGTTTGGAGACCCAGTACTTC. The full variable domain, in which reference TRBV5-1 and TRBJ2-5 provide the parts outside the CDR3, is KAGVTQTPRYLIKTRGQQVTLSCSPISGHRSVSWYQQTPGQGLQFLFEYFSETQRNKGNFPGRFSGRQFSNSRSEMNVSTLELGDSALYLCASSLTGGRLETQYFGPGTRLLVL.

The chain employs TRBV5-1 and TRBJ2-7; 16 bases agree with TRBD2. J lost 6 bases, V lost 8 bases, and 11 bases had no gene match. This CDR3 spans 16 amino acids. Germline CDR1 and CDR2: SGHRS and YFSETQ. The CDR3 is CASHMGLAGGPGEQYF. In DNA, the CDR3 is TGCGCCAGTCACATGGGACTAGCGGGAGGGCCGGGCGAGCAGTACTTC.

This clone came up a few times. J is TRBJ2-4 and V is TRBV21-1; TRBD1, as called in the table, went unchecked against the DNA. TRBV21-1 counts as a pseudogene. This CDR3 region has 16 residues. The CDR3 DNA is TGTGCCAGCAGCAAAGATGGACAGGGGAAGGGAGACATTCAGTACTTC. It specifies CASSKDGQGKGDIQYF.

This chain joins TRBV7-2 and TRBJ1-1; TRBD1 aligns across 8 bases. The CDR3 runs to 13 residues. The V gene's germline CDR1 is SGHTA and CDR2 FQGNSA. V lost 4 bases and J lost 4; bases outside the gene matches: 2. The CDR3 reads CASSSDRGTEAFF. The CDR3 bases are TGTGCCAGCAGCTCCGACAGGGGCACTGAAGCTTTCTTT.

This chain joins TRBV28 and TRBJ1-2; D ambiguous. From germline, CDR1 is MDHEN and CDR2 SYDVKM. This CDR3 comprises 13 residues. Trimming shortened V by 9 bases and J by 0 bases, and 11 bases separated the two germline ends. DNA for the CDR3: TGTGCCAGTCAGGATGGAACTAACTATGGCTACACCTTC. Amino acid sequence: CASQDGTNYGYTF.

In DNA form, the CDR3 reads TGTGCCAGCAGTCGACAGAACTATGGCTACACCTTC. As protein: CASSRQNYGYTF. The V gene is TRBV27, the J gene TRBJ1-2, with a tentative D call TRBD1 (5 bases). The CDR3 sequence is 12 residues long. The germline V and J ends were trimmed by 5 bases and 2 bases, with 6 bases remaining between them. Germline V lookup: CDR1 MNHEY, CDR2 SMNVEV (reference sequence).

The rearrangement joins TRBV12-5 to TRBJ2-7; 9 bases fit TRBD1. Trimming cost V 0 bases and J 4 bases; bases outside gene matches: 7. Germline assignment: CDR1 LGHNT and CDR2 FRNRAP. This CDR3 spans 16 amino acids. In nucleotides, the CDR3 is TGTGCTAGTGGTTTGGTGGTGGGACAGGGTTATTACGAGCAGTACTTC. Its protein is CASGLVVGQGYYEQYF.

The V gene is TRBV11-2, the J gene TRBJ1-1; 8 bases are a match to TRBD1. After removal of 5 bases from V and 4 bases from J, the junction contained 9 bases not matched to a gene. Germline assignment: CDR1 SGHAT and CDR2 FQNNGV. The CDR3 loop spans 15 amino acids. DNA of the CDR3: TGTGCCAGCAGCCCATTTACAGGGGGAGGCACTGAAGCTTTCTTT. Protein product: CASSPFTGGGTEAFF. The variable domain in full, with the rest retrieved from reference TRBV11-2 and TRBJ1-1, is EAGVAQSPRYKIIEKRQSVAFWCNPISGHATLYWYQQILGQGPKLLIQFQNNGVVDDSQLPKDRFSAERLKGVDSTLKIQPAKLEDSAVYLCASSPFTGGGTEAFFGQGTRLTVV.

The table lists this clone with a few counts. The rearrangement uses TRBV19 and TRBJ2-2; 13 bases agree with TRBD2. The CDR3 is 18 residues long. With V trimmed by 5 bases and J by 4 bases, 10 bases remained unmatched. Germline V CDR1 and CDR2: LNHDA, SQIVND (reference sequence). Written as DNA, the CDR3 is TGTGCCAGTAGTTTACTAGCGGGAGGGCCCTCGGGCACCGGGGAGCTGTTTTTT. Its protein is CASSLLAGGPSGTGELFF.

This chain links TRBV19 with TRBJ2-5, with 10 bases that match TRBD2. V shed 6 bases and J 4 bases; nucleotides not matched to a gene: 17. The CDR3 has 18 residues. Germline loops: CDR1 LNHDA, CDR2 SQIVND (reference sequence). The CDR3 sequence: CASSREPLAGVRGETQYF. CDR3 in DNA: TGTGCCAGTAGCCGAGAGCCCCTAGCGGGGGTGCGGGGAGAGACCCAGTACTTC.

The CDR3 DNA reads as TGCGCCAGCAGCCAGGCCGGGACAGGCGTCTATGAAAAACTGTTTTTT. Translated: CASSQAGTGVYEKLFF. This chain connects TRBV5-1 to TRBJ1-4; 8 bases map to TRBD1. The CDR3 is made up of 16 amino acids. CDR1 SGHRS and CDR2 YFSETQ come from the germline V gene. V dropped 4 bases and J dropped 6; count of bases not matched to a gene: 11.

The rearrangement joins TRBV19 to TRBJ1-2, with D maybe TRBD1 (5 bases). The CDR3 extends over 15 amino acids. V was trimmed by 3 bases and J by 8 bases, leaving 19 bases between them. The germline V gene encodes CDR1 LNHDA and CDR2 SQIVND (reference sequence). The CDR3 region is CASSILRDSPEGYTF. CDR3 bases: TGTGCCAGTAGTATTCTCAGGGATTCGCCAGAAGGCTACACCTTC.

The chain recombines TRBV2 with TRBJ1-1; D is unclear. This CDR3 region has 13 residues. Germline assignment: CDR1 SNHLY and CDR2 FYNNEI. V dropped 5 bases and J dropped 5 bases, with 12 bases sitting between them. This CDR3 is CASSYGPATEAFF. The CDR3 coding sequence is TGTGCCAGCAGTTATGGTCCCGCGACTGAAGCTTTCTTT.

The chain recombines TRBV5-1 with TRBJ2-3, with 8 nucleotides matching TRBD2. The V segment lost 0 bases and the J segment 2 bases; nucleotides outside the gene matches: 5. Germline V lookup: CDR1 SGHRS, CDR2 YFSETQ. CDR3 size: 16 residues. The CDR3 region is CASSLEGLGTTDTQYF. The CDR3 bases are TGCGCCAGCAGCTTGGAGGGACTAGGAACCACAGATACGCAGTATTTT. Full variable domain (outside the CDR3, taken from reference TRBV5-1 and TRBJ2-3): KAGVTQTPRYLIKTRGQQVTLSCSPISGHRSVSWYQQTPGQGLQFLFEYFSETQRNKGNFPGRFSGRQFSNSRSEMNVSTLELGDSALYLCASSLEGLGTTDTQYFGPGTRLTVL.

The CDR3 protein is CASRRDSNYGYTF. In DNA form, the CDR3 reads TGTGCCAGCAGAAGGGACAGTAACTATGGCTACACCTTC. V gene TRBV2 combines with J gene TRBJ1-2; 7 nucleotides line up with TRBD1. V shed 6 bases and J 1 base; nucleotides not matched to a gene: 2. The CDR3 length is 13 residues. Germline V gene data show CDR1 as SNHLY and CDR2 as FYNNEI. Full variable domain (missing parts from reference TRBV2 and TRBJ1-2): EPEVTQTPSHQVTQMGQEVILRCVPISNHLYFYWYRQILGQKVEFLVSFYNNEISEKSEIFDDQFSVERPDGSNFTLKIRSTKLEDSAMYFCASRRDSNYGYTFGSGTRLTVV.

The chain employs TRBV28 and TRBJ2-1, with 8 bases lining up with TRBD1. The V gene's germline CDR1 is MDHEN and CDR2 SYDVKM. This CDR3 contains 14 residues. The V and J ends lost 8 bases and 7 bases, in that order; junction bases with no gene match: 10. The CDR3, as DNA: TGTGCCAGCGGCCCAGGGGGCGGGCCGAATGAGCAGTTCTTC. Protein sequence: CASGPGGGPNEQFF.

This chain links TRBV2 with TRBJ2-5; tentatively, D is TRBD2 (6 bases). CDR3 length: 12 residues. The germline gives CDR1 SNHLY, CDR2 FYNNEI. The V and J ends lost 11 bases and 7 bases respectively, with 17 bases between them. In nucleotides, the CDR3 is TGTGCCCGCTCAGCGGGCCGGGGGACCCAGTACTTC. The encoded protein is CARSAGRGTQYF. Based on the CDR3 plus reference TRBV2 and TRBJ2-5, the full variable domain is EPEVTQTPSHQVTQMGQEVILRCVPISNHLYFYWYRQILGQKVEFLVSFYNNEISEKSEIFDDQFSVERPDGSNFTLKIRSTKLEDSAMYFCARSAGRGTQYFGPGTRLLVL.